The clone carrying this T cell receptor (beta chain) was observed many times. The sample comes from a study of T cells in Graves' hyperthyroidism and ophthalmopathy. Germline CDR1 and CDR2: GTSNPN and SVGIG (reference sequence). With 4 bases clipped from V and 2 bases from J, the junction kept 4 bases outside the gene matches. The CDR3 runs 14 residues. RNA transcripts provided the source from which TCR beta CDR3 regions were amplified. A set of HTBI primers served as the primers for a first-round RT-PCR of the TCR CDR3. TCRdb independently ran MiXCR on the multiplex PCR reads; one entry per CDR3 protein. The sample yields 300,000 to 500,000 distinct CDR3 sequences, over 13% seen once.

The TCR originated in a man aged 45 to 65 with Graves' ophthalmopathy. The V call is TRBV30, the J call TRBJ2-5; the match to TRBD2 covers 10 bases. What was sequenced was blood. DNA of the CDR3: TGTGCCTGGAAGAGCGGGGGGGGGCAAGAGACCCAGTACTTC. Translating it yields CAWKSGGGQETQYF.